Given below is one TCR beta chain in context. As yet, its antigen is unknown. Germline CDR1 reads SGHAT; CDR2 reads FQNNGV. Trimming pared 4 bases from V and 6 bases from J, leaving 13 bases between. The CDR3 loop spans 14 amino acids. The sample originates from a study of shared clonotypes between healthy human individuals. General study results and limits: Relative to clonotypes present in all four donors, those not shared had lower generation probabilities. Around 5.4% of naive CD4 clonotypes were common to several donors.

Sorted-subset replicate PCR reactions contained approximately 190 ng DNA, corresponding to some 29,000 T cell genomes. Sequencing was performed with immunoSEQ multiplex PCR; in TCRdb, only in-frame clones are kept and a portion is missing. The sample contains around 690,000 clones, about 90% of which appear only once. The clonotype was recovered from a man between 18 and 29 years old in good health. Some clones in this sample may be carry-over from other donors' samples. Sequencing was performed on memory CD8+ T cells from PBMCs. Subset here: CD45RO+ cells pooled with CCR7-negative TemRA cells. The chain joins TRBV11-2 to TRBJ1-5; a possible D gene is TRBD1 (6 bases). CDR3 nucleotides: TGTGCCAGCAGCTCGACAGGCTGGGGTCAGCCCCAGCATTTT. It encodes CASSSTGWGQPQHF.